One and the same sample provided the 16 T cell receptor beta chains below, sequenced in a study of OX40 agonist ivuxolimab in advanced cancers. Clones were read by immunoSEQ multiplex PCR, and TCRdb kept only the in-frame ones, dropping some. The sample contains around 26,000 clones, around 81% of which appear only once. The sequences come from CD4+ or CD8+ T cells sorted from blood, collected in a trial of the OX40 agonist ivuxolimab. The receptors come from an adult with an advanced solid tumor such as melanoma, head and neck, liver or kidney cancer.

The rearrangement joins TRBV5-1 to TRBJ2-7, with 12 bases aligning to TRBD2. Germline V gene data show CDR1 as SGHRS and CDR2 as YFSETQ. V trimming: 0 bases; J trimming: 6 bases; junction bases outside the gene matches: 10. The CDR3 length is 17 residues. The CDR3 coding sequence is TGCGCCAGCAGCTTGGTCGAGCTACTAGCGGGAGGAGCCGAGCAGTACTTC. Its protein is CASSLVELLAGGAEQYF.

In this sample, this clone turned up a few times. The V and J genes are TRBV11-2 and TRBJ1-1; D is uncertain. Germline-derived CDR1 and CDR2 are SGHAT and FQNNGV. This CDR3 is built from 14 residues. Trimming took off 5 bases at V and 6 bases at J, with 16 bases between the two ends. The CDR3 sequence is CASSLSRKGAEAFF. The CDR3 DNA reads TGTGCCAGCAGCCTGAGTAGGAAGGGCGCTGAAGCTTTCTTT.

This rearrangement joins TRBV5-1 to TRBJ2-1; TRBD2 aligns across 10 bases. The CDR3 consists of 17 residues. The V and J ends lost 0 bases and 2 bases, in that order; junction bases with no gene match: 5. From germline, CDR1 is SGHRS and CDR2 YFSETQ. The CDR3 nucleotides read TGCGCCAGCAGCTTGGATTGGACTAGCGGTACCTACAATGAGCAGTTCTTC. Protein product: CASSLDWTSGTYNEQFF. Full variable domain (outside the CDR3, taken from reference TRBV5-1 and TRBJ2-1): KAGVTQTPRYLIKTRGQQVTLSCSPISGHRSVSWYQQTPGQGLQFLFEYFSETQRNKGNFPGRFSGRQFSNSRSEMNVSTLELGDSALYLCASSLDWTSGTYNEQFFGPGTRLTVL.

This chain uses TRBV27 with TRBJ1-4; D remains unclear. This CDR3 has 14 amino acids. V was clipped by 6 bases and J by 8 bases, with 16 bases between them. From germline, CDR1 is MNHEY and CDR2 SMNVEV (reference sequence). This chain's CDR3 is CASSPDYGVEKLFF. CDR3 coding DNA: TGTGCCAGCAGCCCAGACTATGGAGTAGAAAAACTGTTTTTT.

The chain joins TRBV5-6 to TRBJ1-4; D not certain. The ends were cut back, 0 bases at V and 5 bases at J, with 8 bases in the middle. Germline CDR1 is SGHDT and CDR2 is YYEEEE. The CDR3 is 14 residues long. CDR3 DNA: TGTGCCAGCAGCTTGGCCAAAGGGAATGAAAAACTGTTTTTT. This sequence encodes CASSLAKGNEKLFF. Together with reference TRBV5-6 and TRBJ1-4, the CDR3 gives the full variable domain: DAGVTQSPTHLIKTRGQQVTLRCSPKSGHDTVSWYQQALGQGPQFIFQYYEEEERQRGNFPDRFSGHQFPNYSSELNVNALLLGDSALYLCASSLAKGNEKLFFGSGTQLSVL.

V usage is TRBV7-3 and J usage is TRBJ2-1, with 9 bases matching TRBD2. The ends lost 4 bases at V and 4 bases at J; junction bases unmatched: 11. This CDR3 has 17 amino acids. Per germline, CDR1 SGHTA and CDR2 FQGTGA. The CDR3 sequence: CASSSNPGLATYNEQFF. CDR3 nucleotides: TGTGCCAGCAGCTCTAACCCCGGACTAGCGACGTACAATGAGCAGTTCTTC.

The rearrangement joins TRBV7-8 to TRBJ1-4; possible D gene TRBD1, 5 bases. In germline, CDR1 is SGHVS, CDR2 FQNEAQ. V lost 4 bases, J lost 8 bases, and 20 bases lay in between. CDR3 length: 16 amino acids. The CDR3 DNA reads TGTGCCAGCAGCTCTACCCCGGGACTTTCGAGGGAAAAACTGTTTTTT. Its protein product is CASSSTPGLSREKLFF.

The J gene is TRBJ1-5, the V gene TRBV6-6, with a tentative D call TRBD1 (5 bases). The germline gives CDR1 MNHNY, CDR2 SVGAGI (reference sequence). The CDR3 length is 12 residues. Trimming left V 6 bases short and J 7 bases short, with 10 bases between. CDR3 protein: CASSDSSQPQHF. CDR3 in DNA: TGTGCCAGCAGCGACAGTAGCCAGCCCCAGCATTTT.

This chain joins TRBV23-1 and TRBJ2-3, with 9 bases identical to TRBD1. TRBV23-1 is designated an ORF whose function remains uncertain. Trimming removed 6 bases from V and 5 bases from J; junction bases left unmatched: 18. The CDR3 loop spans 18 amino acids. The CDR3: CASSPPRTGGGGLDTQYF. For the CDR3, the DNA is TGCGCCAGCAGCCCACCAAGAACAGGGGGCGGCGGTTTAGATACGCAGTATTTT.

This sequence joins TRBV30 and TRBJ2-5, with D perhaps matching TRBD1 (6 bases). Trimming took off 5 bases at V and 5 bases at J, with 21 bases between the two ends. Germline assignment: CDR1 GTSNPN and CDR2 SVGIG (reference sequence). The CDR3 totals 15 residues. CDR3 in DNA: TGTGCCTGGGGGTCCCTCGGCACAGGGTGGGAGACCCAGTACTTC. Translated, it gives CAWGSLGTGWETQYF.

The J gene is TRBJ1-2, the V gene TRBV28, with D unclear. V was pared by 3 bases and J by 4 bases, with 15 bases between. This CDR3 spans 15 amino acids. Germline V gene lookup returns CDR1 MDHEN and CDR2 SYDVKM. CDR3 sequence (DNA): TGTGCCAGCAGTTTTTTTAGCTTTCCGGGCTATGGCTACACCTTC. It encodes CASSFFSFPGYGYTF.

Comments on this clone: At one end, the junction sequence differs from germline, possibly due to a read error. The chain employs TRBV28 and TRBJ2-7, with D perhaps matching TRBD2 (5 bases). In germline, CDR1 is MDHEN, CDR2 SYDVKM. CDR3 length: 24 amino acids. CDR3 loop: CTSSFASRVGFDPPHTSSSYEQYF. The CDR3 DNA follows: TGTACCAGCAGTTTTGCGTCGAGGGTGGGTTTTGACCCCCCCCACACCTCTAGCTCCTACGAGCAGTACTTC.

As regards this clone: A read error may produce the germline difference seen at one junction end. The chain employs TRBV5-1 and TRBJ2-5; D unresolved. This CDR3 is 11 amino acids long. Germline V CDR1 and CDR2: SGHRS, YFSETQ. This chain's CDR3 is CASTLGETQYF. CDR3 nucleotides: TGCGCCAGCACCTTGGGGGAGACCCAGTACTTC.

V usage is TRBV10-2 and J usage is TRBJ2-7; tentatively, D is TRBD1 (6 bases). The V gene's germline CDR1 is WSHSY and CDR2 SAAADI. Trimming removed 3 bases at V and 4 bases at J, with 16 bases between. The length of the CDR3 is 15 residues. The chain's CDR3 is CASSEVRGRKYEQYF. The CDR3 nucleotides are TGCGCCAGCAGTGAAGTCAGGGGACGGAAATACGAGCAGTACTTC.

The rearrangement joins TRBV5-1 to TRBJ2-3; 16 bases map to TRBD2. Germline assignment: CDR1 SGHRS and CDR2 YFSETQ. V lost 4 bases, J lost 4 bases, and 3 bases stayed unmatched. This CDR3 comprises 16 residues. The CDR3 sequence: CASSPGTSGRADTQYF. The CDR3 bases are TGCGCCAGCAGCCCAGGGACTAGCGGGAGGGCAGATACGCAGTATTTT. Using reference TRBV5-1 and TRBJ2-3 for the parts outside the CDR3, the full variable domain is KAGVTQTPRYLIKTRGQQVTLSCSPISGHRSVSWYQQTPGQGLQFLFEYFSETQRNKGNFPGRFSGRQFSNSRSEMNVSTLELGDSALYLCASSPGTSGRADTQYFGPGTRLTVL.

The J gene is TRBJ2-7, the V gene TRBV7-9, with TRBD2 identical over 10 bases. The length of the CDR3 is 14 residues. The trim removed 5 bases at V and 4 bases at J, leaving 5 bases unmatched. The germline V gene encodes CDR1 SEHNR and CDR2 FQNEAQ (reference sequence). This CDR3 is CASSAPGLAYEQYF. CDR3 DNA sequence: TGTGCCAGCAGCGCACCGGGACTAGCGTACGAGCAGTACTTC.